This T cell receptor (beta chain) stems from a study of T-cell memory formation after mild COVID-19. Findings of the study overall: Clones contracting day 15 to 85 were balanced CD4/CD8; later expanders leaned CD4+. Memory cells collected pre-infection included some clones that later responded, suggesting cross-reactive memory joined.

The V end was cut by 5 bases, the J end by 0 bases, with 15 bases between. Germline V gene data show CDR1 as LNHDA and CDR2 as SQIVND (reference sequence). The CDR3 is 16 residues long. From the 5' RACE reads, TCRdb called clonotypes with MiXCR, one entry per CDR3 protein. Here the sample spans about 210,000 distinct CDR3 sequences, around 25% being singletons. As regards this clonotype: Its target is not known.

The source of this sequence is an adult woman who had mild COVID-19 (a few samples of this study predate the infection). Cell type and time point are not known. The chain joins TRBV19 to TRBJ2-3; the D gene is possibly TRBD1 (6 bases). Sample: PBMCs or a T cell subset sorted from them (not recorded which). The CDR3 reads CASSFLLGASTDTQYF. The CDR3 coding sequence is TGTGCCAGTAGTTTCCTCCTGGGGGCTAGCACAGATACGCAGTATTTT.